The 13 T cell receptor beta chains listed next were all sequenced from one sample in a study of blood T cell repertoires in COVID-19. Clones were read by immunoSEQ multiplex PCR, and TCRdb kept only the in-frame ones, dropping some. The sample records about 210,000 clones, around 83% being singletons. Sequencing was done on a sample of peripheral blood. These receptors all come from a man in his forties or fifties who had recovered from COVID-19.

This clone was found once. The chain has TRBV19 and TRBJ2-7; 9 nucleotides agree with TRBD2. In germline, CDR1 is LNHDA, CDR2 SQIVND (reference sequence). The CDR3 spans 13 residues. Trimming removed 4 bases from V and 2 bases from J; junction bases left unmatched: 0. The CDR3 sequence is CASSSGRAYEQYF. CDR3 coding DNA: TGTGCCAGTAGTAGCGGGAGGGCCTACGAGCAGTACTTC.

This chain connects TRBV5-4 to TRBJ1-2, with 9 bases lining up with TRBD1. The V and J ends lost 4 bases and 4 bases, in that order; junction bases with no gene match: 14. Germline loops: CDR1 SGHNT, CDR2 YYREEE (reference sequence). The CDR3 is made up of 17 amino acids. In DNA, the CDR3 is TGTGCCAGCAGCCTGCGGACCACAGGGGGCTACGGCTATGGCTACACCTTC. This translates into CASSLRTTGGYGYGYTF.

V and J are TRBV7-9 and TRBJ2-7; D perhaps matches TRBD1 (6 bases). Germline loops: CDR1 SEHNR, CDR2 FQNEAQ (reference sequence). Trimming took off 5 bases at V and 2 bases at J, with 10 bases between the two ends. This CDR3 contains 13 residues. The CDR3 spells CASSQGFPYEQYF. The CDR3 coding sequence is TGTGCCAGCAGCCAGGGGTTCCCCTACGAGCAGTACTTC.

CDR3 sequence: CASTQYRGDYGYTF. CDR3 sequence (DNA): TGTGCCAGCACCCAATACCGGGGTGACTATGGCTACACCTTC. This chain uses TRBV6-5 with TRBJ1-2; no reliable D call. V was trimmed by 7 bases and J by 3 bases, leaving 15 bases between them. The germline V gene encodes CDR1 MNHEY and CDR2 SVGAGI. The CDR3 runs 14 residues.

This rearrangement joins TRBV5-1 to TRBJ2-1, with 10 bases identical to TRBD2. The trim removed 4 bases at V and 7 bases at J, leaving 11 bases unmatched. The CDR3 runs to 16 residues. Per the germline V gene, CDR1 is SGHRS and CDR2 is YFSETQ. In DNA, the CDR3 is TGCGCCAGCAGCCCCGGACTAGCGGCTCTTCTGAATGAGCAGTTCTTC. This translates into CASSPGLAALLNEQFF.

V gene TRBV2 combines with J gene TRBJ1-2; maybe TRBD1 (5 bases). The V end lost 4 bases, the J end lost 4 bases, and 10 bases lay between the germline ends. The germline gives CDR1 SNHLY, CDR2 FYNNEI. This CDR3 has 13 residues. The chain's CDR3 is CASSAGSFYGYTF. CDR3 in DNA: TGTGCCAGCAGTGCAGGGTCCTTCTATGGCTACACCTTC.

The J gene is TRBJ2-2, the V gene TRBV7-4, with TRBD1 matching 11 bases. V was clipped by 5 bases and J by 5 bases; unmatched bases: 13. In germline, CDR1 is SGHVT, CDR2 SQSDAQ. This CDR3 is 18 amino acids long. The CDR3 region has the DNA TGTGCCAGCAGCCTCCCCACCGGGACAGGGGGTAGTACCGGGGAGCTGTTTTTT. Its translation is CASSLPTGTGGSTGELFF.

The V and J genes are TRBV5-3 and TRBJ2-7; TRBD2 might be the D (5 bases). TRBV5-3 qualifies as an ORF whose function is uncertain. The CDR3 runs 18 residues. Deletions cut 1 base from V and 2 bases from J, with 22 bases between. CDR3 bases: TGTGCCAGAAGCTTGTTAGATCGTTGTAAAGTGCGGGCCTACGAGCAGTACTTC. It yields the protein CARSLLDRCKVRAYEQYF.

V usage is TRBV5-1 and J usage is TRBJ2-1; TRBD2 aligns across 11 bases. Germline trimming cut 2 bases from V and 3 bases from J; bases unmatched to any gene: 4. This CDR3 has 16 residues. Looked up from germline, CDR1 is SGHRS and CDR2 is YFSETQ. The CDR3 coding sequence is TGCGCCAGCAGCTTAACCGGGACTAGCGGCTACAATGAGCAGTTCTTC. The encoded protein is CASSLTGTSGYNEQFF.

The chain couples TRBV10-2 to TRBJ2-2; possible D gene TRBD2, 6 bases. CDR3 length: 13 residues. CDR1 is WSHSY and CDR2 is SAAADI in the germline V gene. V was shortened by 2 bases and J by 5 bases, with 6 bases between the two germline ends. CDR3 bases: TGCGCCAGCAGTGAGCGGGGGACCGGGGAGCTGTTTTTT. Amino acid sequence: CASSERGTGELFF.

This chain uses TRBV30 with TRBJ2-1; 9 bases line up with TRBD2. CDR3 length: 13 residues. Trimming at V came to 5 bases and at J to 3 bases, leaving 2 bases not matched to a gene. Germline-derived CDR1 and CDR2 are GTSNPN and SVGIG (reference sequence). CDR3 loop: CAWAGGLYNEQFF. The CDR3, as DNA: TGTGCCTGGGCGGGAGGGCTCTACAATGAGCAGTTCTTC.

The chain employs TRBV27 and TRBJ1-2; D not certain. Germline-derived CDR1 and CDR2 are MNHEY and SMNVEV (reference sequence). There are 14 residues in the CDR3. The ends were cut back, 2 bases at V and 0 bases at J, with 7 bases in the middle. CDR3 amino acids: CASSLNPTNYGYTF. CDR3 nucleotides: TGTGCCAGCAGTTTAAATCCCACTAACTATGGCTACACCTTC.

The V gene is TRBV29-1, the J gene TRBJ2-3, with 10 bases aligning to TRBD2. V trimming: 4 bases; J trimming: 1 base; junction bases outside the gene matches: 5. This CDR3 has 15 amino acids. Germline CDR1 and CDR2: SQVTM and ANQGSEA. This CDR3 reads CSVVRGTSGTDTQYF. CDR3 in DNA: TGCAGCGTTGTGAGGGGGACTAGCGGCACAGATACGCAGTATTTT.